This record looks at one TCR beta chain sequence and its context. Other DNA sequences within the sample encode an identical CDR3. These data originate in a study of blood T cell repertoires in COVID-19. As for the study in general: The origin of the acute and convalescent COVID-19 samples was the United States, Italy and Spain. PBMCs, B-cell-depleted T cells, or T cells provided the cDNA or gDNA that made up the material.

The authors' processing: Reference gene primer amplification yielded estimated nucleated cell counts. Clones were sequenced by immunoSEQ multiplex PCR, and TCRdb holds only the in-frame ones, with some missing. V, J and clone size are taken as reported in that table, and D and trimming were inferred from the DNA itself. The table shows some 300,000 clones, with 87% occurring only once. Germline V lookup: CDR1 MNHEY, CDR2 SMNVEV (reference sequence). The CDR3 consists of 13 residues. Trimming took off 8 bases at V and 0 bases at J, with 11 bases between the two ends. The clonotype comes from a man aged 18 to 35 with active or convalescent COVID-19. This chain joins TRBV27 and TRBJ2-7, with D possibly being TRBD2 (5 bases). The sequencing input was peripheral blood. CDR3 residues: CASSLGGSYEQYF. The CDR3 region has the DNA TGTGCCAGCTCACTAGGTGGCTCCTACGAGCAGTACTTC.